These 3 T cell receptor beta chains originate from one sample sequenced in a study of early T cells in non-severe SARS-CoV-2 infection. TCRdb called the 5' RACE reads again in MiXCR, with one record for every CDR3 protein. The repertoire consists of around 59,000 distinct CDR3 sequences, with more than 8.5% occurring once and the leading ten covering 17%. Sequences were obtained from whole blood. The source of these receptors is an adult who was a healthcare worker with PCR-confirmed SARS-CoV-2 infection or an uninfected control (not recorded which).

This clonotype was observed many times. V usage is TRBV24-1 and J usage is TRBJ2-4, with TRBD2 identical over 7 bases. Losses at the gene ends were 9 bases for V and 4 bases for J; bases not matched to a gene: 14. Germline V gene data show CDR1 as KGHDR and CDR2 as SFDVKD. The CDR3 runs 16 residues. CDR3 nucleotides: TGTGCCACCTCTACCCCAGGCGCGGGGGAAAAAAACATTCAGTACTTC. This encodes CATSTPGAGEKNIQYF.

This chain joins TRBV9 and TRBJ2-1, with 12 bases matching TRBD1. CDR1 is SGDLS and CDR2 is YYNGEE in the germline V gene. This CDR3 contains 17 residues. J was trimmed by 5 bases and V by 3 bases; bases with no gene match: 9. The CDR3 DNA reads TGTGCCAGCAGCGCGGGACAGGGGGCGAAGATGAACAATGAGCAGTTCTTC. Its translation: CASSAGQGAKMNNEQFF.

About this clonotype: A much larger clone differs from this one at a single base, so this may be a read error. The chain has TRBV28 and TRBJ2-7; a possible D gene is TRBD1 (6 bases). The germline V gene encodes CDR1 MDHEN and CDR2 SYDVKM. V shed 1 base and J shed 6 bases, with 7 bases lying between them. CDR3 length: 12 amino acids. CDR3 loop: CASSLFRGEQYF. The CDR3 coding sequence is TGTGCCAGCAGTTTATTCAGGGGCGAGCAGTACTTC.